This paragraph reports one T cell receptor (beta chain). The data originate from a study of blood T cell repertoires in COVID-19. Across the whole study: In each case, the material was cDNA or gDNA derived from T cells, B-cell-depleted T cells, or PBMCs.

Trimming removed 3 bases at V and 4 bases at J, with 6 bases between. The germline CDR1 and CDR2 sequences are SGHAT and FQDESV (reference sequence). The CDR3 has 13 residues. Generated by immunoSEQ multiplex PCR, the TCRdb table keeps only in-frame clones and is missing some. The table lists fewer than 50,000 clones, around four fifths of them singletons. The sequenced sample consisted of peripheral blood. The TCR sequence derives from a man in his fifties or sixties with COVID-19, enrolled during active disease. This rearrangement joins TRBV11-1 to TRBJ1-4; D ambiguous. The CDR3 region is CASSFAGNEKLFF. The CDR3 coding sequence is TGTGCCAGCAGCTTCGCCGGTAATGAAAAACTGTTTTTT.